A single sample gave rise to the 32 T cell receptor beta chains below, sequenced in a study of memory CD4+ T cells and cytomegalovirus serostatus. Profiled with immunoSEQ multiplex PCR; TCRdb holds only in-frame clones, not every one. The sample lists approximately 41,000 clones, 76% occurring once. Single viable CD3+CD4+CD8-CD45RO+ cells were sorted as the memory CD4+ T cells. The specimen was memory CD4+ T cells from blood. These receptors were obtained from an adult in good health and CMV-seronegative.

The chain joins TRBV5-6 to TRBJ1-2; 8 bases fit TRBD1. J gave up 0 bases and V 2 bases, and 9 bases lay outside the gene matches. CDR1 and CDR2 (germline): SGHDT, YYEEEE. The CDR3 sequence is 17 residues long. CDR3 DNA: TGTGCCAGCAGCTTAGACGGACAGGGAAGAACTAACTATGGCTACACCTTC. Residues: CASSLDGQGRTNYGYTF.

CDR3 region: CASSFSGTGTQTGELFF. In DNA form, the CDR3 reads TGTGCCAGCAGCTTCTCAGGGACAGGGACGCAAACCGGGGAGCTGTTTTTT. The chain recombines TRBV7-2 with TRBJ2-2; the match to TRBD1 covers 9 bases. The CDR3 is made up of 17 amino acids. Germline loops: CDR1 SGHTA, CDR2 FQGNSA. V trimming: 3 bases; J trimming: 5 bases; junction bases outside the gene matches: 10. Variable domain in full (rest from reference TRBV7-2 and TRBJ2-2): GAGVSQSPSNKVTEKGKDVELRCDPISGHTALYWYRQSLGQGLEFLIYFQGNSAPDKSGLPSDRFSAERTGGSVSTLTIQRTQQEDSAVYLCASSFSGTGTQTGELFFGEGSRLTVL.

This clone is medium-sized. The rearrangement uses TRBV5-6 and TRBJ1-5; D possibly corresponds to TRBD1 (5 bases). Trimming shortened V by 4 bases and J by 2 bases, and 13 bases separated the two germline ends. CDR1 SGHDT and CDR2 YYEEEE come from the germline V gene. The CDR3 extends over 15 amino acids. This chain's CDR3 is CASSASGAGNQPQHF. CDR3 in DNA: TGTGCCAGCAGCGCCTCCGGGGCGGGCAATCAGCCCCAGCATTTT.

The genes are TRBV7-2 and TRBJ1-5; D may be TRBD1 (5 bases). CDR1 is SGHTA and CDR2 is FQGNSA in the germline V gene. V lost 5 bases, J lost 8 bases, and 19 bases lay in between. CDR3 length: 15 residues. CDR3 region: CASSRGRNPREPQHF. In DNA, the CDR3 is TGTGCCAGCAGCCGTGGGAGAAATCCCAGGGAGCCCCAGCATTTT.

The chain combines TRBV27 with TRBJ1-1; possible D gene TRBD1, 6 bases. The CDR3 is 14 amino acids. Trimming stripped 3 bases from V and 5 bases from J, with 13 bases between. Germline CDR1 is MNHEY and CDR2 is SMNVEV (reference sequence). In DNA, the CDR3 is TGTGCCAGCAGTTTCCAGGGGCGCGGAACTGAAGCTTTCTTT. Residues: CASSFQGRGTEAFF.

This clone was detected only once. V gene TRBV18 combines with J gene TRBJ2-1; D is uncertain. Per the germline V gene, CDR1 is KGHSH and CDR2 is LQKENI. This CDR3 comprises 14 residues. Trimming cost V 6 bases and J 1 base, with 10 bases left between them. In DNA form, the CDR3 reads TGTGCCAGCTCGCGAGGCCAATCCTACAATGAGCAGTTCTTC. As protein: CASSRGQSYNEQFF.

The gene calls are TRBV4-1 and TRBJ2-7; 8 nucleotides match TRBD2. Germline V gene data show CDR1 as MGHRA and CDR2 as YSYEKL. There are 17 residues in the CDR3. After removal of 0 bases from V and 2 bases from J, the junction contained 9 bases not matched to a gene. The CDR3 loop reads CASSQDTGGGQTYEQYF. CDR3 sequence (DNA): TGCGCCAGCAGCCAAGATACGGGGGGGGGTCAGACCTACGAGCAGTACTTC.

V usage is TRBV27 and J usage is TRBJ2-5; the D gene is possibly TRBD2 (5 bases). The CDR3 spans 13 residues. CDR1 is MNHEY, CDR2 SMNVEV, per germline (reference sequence). The V end lost 4 bases, the J end lost 5 bases, and 11 bases lay between the germline ends. CDR3 DNA sequence: TGTGCCAGCAGTTCACTAGGTCGGGAGACCCAGTACTTC. Encoded protein: CASSSLGRETQYF.

The chain uses TRBV11-1 and TRBJ2-7; TRBD2 is a possible D gene (5 bases). Deletions cut 5 bases from V and 5 bases from J, with 19 bases between. Looked up from germline, CDR1 is SGHAT and CDR2 is FQDESV (reference sequence). There are 15 residues in the CDR3. The CDR3 here is CASSPRYGVVDEQYF. DNA of the CDR3: TGTGCCAGCAGCCCACGATACGGGGTGGTAGACGAGCAGTACTTC.

This sequence joins TRBV9 and TRBJ2-6, with 10 bases aligning to TRBD1. CDR1 and CDR2 (germline): SGDLS, YYNGEE. Trimming cost V 1 base and J 0 bases; bases outside gene matches: 1. The CDR3 is 17 residues long. The CDR3 region is CASSVRTGGSGANVLTF. CDR3 sequence (DNA): TGTGCCAGCAGCGTAAGGACAGGGGGCTCTGGGGCCAACGTCCTGACTTTC. Variable domain in full (rest from reference TRBV9 and TRBJ2-6): DSGVTQTPKHLITATGQRVTLRCSPRSGDLSVYWYQQSLDQGLQFLIQYYNGEERAKGNILERFSAQQFPDLHSELNLSSLELGDSALYFCASSVRTGGSGANVLTFGAGSRLTVL.

The table lists this clone with a count of one. V gene TRBV7-9 combines with J gene TRBJ2-1; D is tentatively TRBD1 or TRBD2 (5 bases each). Germline lookup yields CDR1 SEHNR and CDR2 FQNEAQ (reference sequence). The CDR3 runs 14 residues. V dropped 5 bases and J dropped 7 bases, with 15 bases sitting between them. The CDR3 reads CASSGWGRGNEQFF. The CDR3 DNA reads as TGTGCCAGCAGCGGATGGGGACGAGGTAATGAGCAGTTCTTC.

This rearrangement joins TRBV4-3 to TRBJ2-7; a weak D match, TRBD1 (7 bases). The CDR3 loop spans 13 amino acids. In germline, CDR1 is LGHNA, CDR2 YSLEER. Trimming removed 5 bases at V and 7 bases at J, with 15 bases between. The CDR3 region has the DNA TGCGCCAGCAGCTTCACGACAGGGAGGGAGCAGTACTTC. It yields the protein CASSFTTGREQYF.

This clone has only a few counts. The rearrangement joins TRBV7-9 to TRBJ2-5, with D maybe TRBD2 (6 bases). In germline, CDR1 is SEHNR, CDR2 FQNEAQ (reference sequence). V shed 2 bases and J shed 5 bases, with 12 bases lying between them. The length of the CDR3 is 14 residues. DNA for the CDR3: TGTGCCAGCAGCTTAAGGGGTCGGGGGGAGACCCAGTACTTC. Amino acids: CASSLRGRGETQYF.

The chain joins TRBV19 to TRBJ2-2; D ambiguous. V was shortened by 6 bases and J by 6 bases, with 14 bases between the two germline ends. Per the germline V gene, CDR1 is LNHDA and CDR2 is SQIVND (reference sequence). The length of the CDR3 is 14 residues. The CDR3, as DNA: TGTGCCAGTAGCCCTAATGGGCTGGCCGGGGAGCTGTTTTTT. Encoded protein: CASSPNGLAGELFF.

V gene TRBV2 combines with J gene TRBJ1-4; D is unclear. V lost 10 bases, J lost 4 bases, and 16 bases lay in between. The CDR3 contains 14 residues. Germline V CDR1 and CDR2: SNHLY, FYNNEI. CDR3 sequence (DNA): TGTGCCACTATCTCATTGGCCCTTAATGAAAAACTGTTTTTT. This encodes CATISLALNEKLFF. Full variable domain (remainder filled in from reference TRBV2 and TRBJ1-4): EPEVTQTPSHQVTQMGQEVILRCVPISNHLYFYWYRQILGQKVEFLVSFYNNEISEKSEIFDDQFSVERPDGSNFTLKIRSTKLEDSAMYFCATISLALNEKLFFGSGTQLSVL.

The CDR3 protein is CASSLGGGASDTQYF. DNA of the CDR3: TGTGCCAGCAGCTTAGGAGGGGGCGCATCCGATACGCAGTATTTT. This chain joins TRBV7-2 and TRBJ2-3; 7 nucleotides match TRBD1. The CDR3 totals 15 residues. The junction had 7 bases not matched to a gene; V was cut back by 1 base and J by 6 bases. Germline values: CDR1 SGHTA, CDR2 FQGNSA.

The rearrangement links TRBV5-1 to TRBJ2-3; 11 bases map to TRBD1. The CDR3 loop spans 14 amino acids. CDR1 is SGHRS, CDR2 YFSETQ, per germline. V was clipped by 5 bases and J by 1 base; unmatched bases: 0. The CDR3 sequence: CASRGQGGTDTQYF. The CDR3 bases are TGCGCCAGCAGGGGACAGGGGGGCACAGATACGCAGTATTTT.

This clone was counted once. V usage is TRBV4-3 and J usage is TRBJ2-3; 7 positions agree with TRBD1. Germline V gives CDR1 LGHNA, CDR2 YSLEER. The CDR3 totals 13 residues. V gave up 4 bases and J gave up 4 bases; unmatched junction bases: 2. CDR3 in DNA: TGCGCCAGCAGCCGGGGACAGTCAGATACGCAGTATTTT. It codes for CASSRGQSDTQYF.

The genes are TRBV5-1 and TRBJ1-2, with unresolved D. The CDR3 has 14 amino acids. Germline-derived CDR1 and CDR2 are SGHRS and YFSETQ. The V end was cut by 1 base, the J end by 6 bases, with 13 bases between. CDR3 sequence reads: CASSLSAQTHGYTF. In nucleotides, the CDR3 is TGCGCCAGCAGCTTGTCGGCACAAACCCATGGCTACACCTTC.

The CDR3 protein is CASSPKGGQGVTFF. CDR3 in DNA: TGTGCCAGCAGCCCAAAGGGGGGACAGGGCGTAACTTTCTTT. This chain joins TRBV7-9 and TRBJ1-1; 9 bases match TRBD1. The germline CDR1 and CDR2 sequences are SEHNR and FQNEAQ (reference sequence). V shed 5 bases and J 12 bases; nucleotides not matched to a gene: 13. There are 14 residues in the CDR3.

This chain uses TRBV27 with TRBJ1-1; D possibly corresponds to TRBD1 (6 bases). This CDR3 contains 14 residues. CDR1 and CDR2 from the germline V gene are MNHEY and SMNVEV (reference sequence). Trimming stripped 2 bases from V and 5 bases from J, with 12 bases between. CDR3 in amino acids: CASSLNRAGTEAFF. The CDR3, as DNA: TGTGCCAGCAGTTTAAACAGGGCAGGAACTGAAGCTTTCTTT.

This clone occurred a few times. The chain links TRBV30 to TRBJ1-1, with D maybe TRBD1 (5 bases). The CDR3 consists of 13 residues. Trimming cost V 8 bases and J 1 base, with 14 bases left between them. Germline values: CDR1 GTSNPN, CDR2 SVGIG (reference sequence). The CDR3 sequence is CALGGHRNTEAFF. The DNA of the CDR3 is TGTGCCCTGGGAGGACATAGGAACACTGAAGCTTTCTTT.

The gene calls are TRBV28 and TRBJ2-1; TRBD2 aligns across 11 bases. Germline V gives CDR1 MDHEN, CDR2 SYDVKM. The CDR3 covers 15 residues. Trimming took 8 bases from V and 7 from J; bases not matched to a gene: 10. Here the CDR3 reads CASGILAGDLNEQFF. As DNA, the CDR3 is TGTGCCAGCGGAATACTAGCGGGAGATCTTAATGAGCAGTTCTTC.

The V call is TRBV30, the J call TRBJ1-3; D may be TRBD1 (6 bases). V was shortened by 2 bases and J by 4 bases, with 15 bases between the two germline ends. The CDR3 is 15 amino acids. Per the germline V gene, CDR1 is GTSNPN and CDR2 is SVGIG (reference sequence). The CDR3 protein is CAWSLGGAQGNTIYF. The CDR3, as DNA: TGTGCCTGGAGTTTGGGGGGGGCGCAAGGAAACACCATATATTTT.

This chain connects TRBV4-1 to TRBJ2-5, with D possibly matching TRBD1 (6 bases). CDR1 is MGHRA and CDR2 is YSYEKL in the germline V gene. This CDR3 contains 14 residues. Trimming took off 4 bases at V and 5 bases at J, with 14 bases between the two ends. CDR3 region: CASSLTQGSETQYF. The DNA for the CDR3 is TGCGCCAGCAGCCTTACACAGGGTTCGGAGACCCAGTACTTC.

The rearrangement uses TRBV18 and TRBJ1-4; D might be TRBD1 (5 bases). The CDR3 covers 14 residues. From germline, CDR1 is KGHSH and CDR2 LQKENI. V shed 4 bases and J shed 5 bases, with 11 bases lying between them. The CDR3 spells CASSLDRGNEKLFF. The CDR3 coding sequence is TGTGCCAGCTCACTCGACAGAGGCAATGAAAAACTGTTTTTT. Using reference TRBV18 and TRBJ1-4 for the parts outside the CDR3, the full variable domain is NAGVMQNPRHLVRRRGQEARLRCSPMKGHSHVYWYRQLPEEGLKFMVYLQKENIIDESGMPKERFSAEFPKEGPSILRIQQVVRGDSAAYFCASSLDRGNEKLFFGSGTQLSVL.

This clone was counted only a few times. The V and J genes are TRBV29-1 and TRBJ1-1; 7 bases agree with TRBD1. This CDR3 region has 13 residues. CDR1 and CDR2 from the germline V gene are SQVTM and ANQGSEA. V was clipped by 6 bases and J by 4 bases; unmatched bases: 8. CDR3 region: CSVAGQPRTEAFF. CDR3 coding DNA: TGCAGCGTGGCGGGACAGCCACGCACTGAAGCTTTCTTT.

The V call is TRBV28, the J call TRBJ1-6, with D hard to call. This CDR3 is built from 13 residues. Germline V CDR1 and CDR2: MDHEN, SYDVKM. V was pared by 7 bases and J by 6 bases, with 10 bases between. In nucleotides, the CDR3 is TGTGCCAGCAAGCGGTTCCTTAATTCACCCCTCCACTTT. Translation gives CASKRFLNSPLHF. Variable domain in full (rest from reference TRBV28 and TRBJ1-6): DVKVTQSSRYLVKRTGEKVFLECVQDMDHENMFWYRQDPGLGLRLIYFSYDVKMKEKGDIPEGYSVSREKKERFSLILESASTNQTSMYLCASKRFLNSPLHFGNGTRLTVT.

V is TRBV9 and J is TRBJ2-1; D is ambiguous. This CDR3 spans 14 amino acids. Germline CDR1 is SGDLS and CDR2 is YYNGEE. Trimming removed 0 bases at V and 2 bases at J, with 6 bases between. As DNA, the CDR3 is TGTGCCAGCAGCGTAGGGGTCACCTACAATGAGCAGTTCTTC. It codes for CASSVGVTYNEQFF.

The chain couples TRBV28 to TRBJ2-7; 9 nucleotides align to TRBD1. Trimming at V came to 7 bases and at J to 3 bases, leaving 10 bases not matched to a gene. This CDR3 has 15 amino acids. CDR1 MDHEN and CDR2 SYDVKM come from the germline V gene. The CDR3 region is CASIRPGQGFYEQYF. The DNA for the CDR3 is TGTGCCAGCATCAGACCGGGACAGGGTTTCTACGAGCAGTACTTC.

The chain employs TRBV7-9 and TRBJ2-5, with a possible D match to TRBD1 (5 bases). The CDR3 runs to 15 residues. Germline V gene data show CDR1 as SEHNR and CDR2 as FQNEAQ (reference sequence). V shed 3 bases and J shed 3 bases, with 14 bases lying between them. CDR3 sequence reads: CASSLLYGAEETQYF. DNA of the CDR3: TGTGCCAGCAGCTTGTTATATGGGGCGGAAGAGACCCAGTACTTC.

J is TRBJ2-7 and V is TRBV5-4, with D uncertain. This CDR3 comprises 13 residues. CDR1 SGHNT and CDR2 YYREEE come from the germline V gene (reference sequence). Deletions cut 4 bases from V and 6 bases from J, with 14 bases between. CDR3 DNA sequence: TGTGCCAGCAGCACCTGGACCCGGGCCGAGCAGTACTTC. Amino acid sequence: CASSTWTRAEQYF.